Described below is a single TCR beta chain sequence and its context. The source of the sample is a study of blood T cell repertoires in COVID-19. The wider study: Acute and convalescent COVID-19 specimens originated in the United States, Italy and Spain. In each case, the material was cDNA or gDNA derived from T cells, B-cell-depleted T cells, or PBMCs.

Source study methods: Reference gene primer amplification gave estimated nucleated cell counts. Profiled with immunoSEQ multiplex PCR; TCRdb holds only in-frame clones, not every one. V and J calls plus clone size are reproduced from that table; the DNA served to infer D and trimming. Of 150,000 or so clones listed, 85% to 95% were seen once; the top ten hold approximately 0.5%. Input material: peripheral blood. This clonotype was obtained from a man aged 45-65 years with acute or convalescent COVID-19.

The CDR3 DNA sequence: TGTGCCATCTCAAGACTAGCGGGGAGTTTTGAGACCCAGTACTTC. Its protein is CAISRLAGSFETQYF. The chain links TRBV10-3 to TRBJ2-5; TRBD2 matches at 11 bases. This CDR3 contains 15 residues. V shed 8 bases, J shed 5 bases, and the junction held 10 bases outside the gene matches. Germline loops: CDR1 ENHRY, CDR2 SYGVKD.